A selection of T cell receptor beta chains follows, all from one sample in a study of T cell repertoires in cytomegalovirus infection. No antigens are known for them. TCRdb processed the reads anew with MiXCR; each CDR3 protein has one entry. Of over 40,000 distinct CDR3 sequences listed, around 18% are singletons. Sequenced material: CD8+ T cells from cultured PBMCs, taken from culture after CMV antigen stimulation. All receptors derive from a human donor in good health (CMV status not recorded). Some clones in this sample may be carry-over from other donors' samples. Each CDR3 is given with its conserved first and last residue. The D gene is left open where the match is weak. Rows may omit the clone size; those that give it use once, few, many or a size class.

.	once	TRBV10-3	TRBJ2-7	CAISPGTDASYEQYF	TGTGCCATCTCCCCCGGCACAGACGCCTCCTACGAGCAGTACTTC
.	.	TRBV6-4	TRBJ2-6	CASSDSDSSGANVLTF	TGTGCCAGCAGTGACTCGGACAGCTCTGGGGCCAACGTCCTGACTTTC
.	many	TRBV12-3/TRBV12-4	TRBJ2-7	CASSFDRSYEQYF	TGTGCCAGCAGTTTTGACAGGTCCTACGAGCAGTACTTC
.	.	TRBV15	TRBJ1-6	CATSRERGAPLHF	TGTGCCACCAGCAGAGAAAGGGGTGCCCCCCTCCACTTT
.	.	TRBV27	TRBJ1-6	CATAPVSNSPLHF	TGTGCCACGGCCCCGGTTTCCAATTCACCCCTCCACTTT
TRBD2	.	TRBV7-9	TRBJ2-3	CASSFRWGQSGSLTDTQYF	TGTGCCAGCAGCTTTCGCTGGGGCCAGAGCGGGAGTCTGACAGATACGCAGTATTTT
.	many	TRBV6-2/TRBV6-3	TRBJ2-7	CASSYSTGKSYEQYF	TGTGCCAGCAGTTATTCGACGGGCAAGTCCTACGAGCAGTACTTC
.	few	TRBV24-1	TRBJ1-2	CATSETGGQRDYGYTF	TGTGCCACCAGTGAAACGGGAGGACAGCGAGACTATGGCTACACCTTC
TRBD2	many	TRBV7-2	TRBJ2-7	CASSLELAGQYEQYF	TGTGCCAGCAGCTTAGAACTAGCGGGACAATACGAGCAGTACTTC
TRBD1	.	TRBV5-5	TRBJ1-1	CASSFLGTGYEAFF	TGTGCCAGCAGCTTCCTAGGGACAGGGTATGAAGCTTTCTTT
.	.	TRBV29-1	TRBJ1-2	CSVDRGGGASGYTF	TGCAGCGTTGACCGTGGGGGGGGGGCGTCTGGCTACACCTTC
.	.	TRBV9	TRBJ1-2	CASSERDGGYTF	TGTGCCAGCAGCGAGAGGGACGGTGGCTACACCTTC
TRBD2	medium-sized	TRBV18	TRBJ2-5	CASSPPAGLAQETQYF	TGTGCCAGCTCACCACCGGCGGGACTAGCGCAAGAGACCCAGTACTTC
.	.	TRBV27	TRBJ1-4	CASKTKKEKLFF	TGTGCCAGCAAGACAAAGAAGGAAAAACTGTTTTTT
.	many	TRBV4-1	TRBJ2-7	CASSLQGDKAYEQYF	TGCGCCAGCAGCCTCCAAGGGGACAAGGCCTACGAGCAGTACTTC
.	.	TRBV5-1	TRBJ2-1	CASSLRGSEQFF	TGCGCCAGCAGCTTGCGAGGGAGTGAGCAGTTCTTC
TRBD1	.	TRBV7-2	TRBJ2-3	CASSPRTGSTTDTQYF	TGTGCCAGCAGCCCTAGGACAGGGTCGACCACAGATACGCAGTATTTT
.	.	TRBV4-1	TRBJ1-5	CASSQGRGQPQHF	TGCGCCAGCAGCCAGGGCCGCGGGCAGCCCCAGCATTTT
.	many	TRBV12-3/TRBV12-4	TRBJ2-2	CASSKNTGELFF	TGTGCCAGCAGCAAGAACACCGGGGAGCTGTTTTTT
.	.	TRBV9	TRBJ1-3	CASSLGTGNTIYF	TGTGCCAGCAGCCTCGGGACTGGAAACACCATATATTTT
.	few	TRBV28	TRBJ2-2	CASSRGAGELFF	TGTGCCAGCAGTAGGGGTGCCGGGGAGCTGTTTTTT
.	.	TRBV5-6	TRBJ2-1	CASSSPLTVNEQFF	TGTGCCAGCAGCTCACCACTGACAGTCAATGAGCAGTTCTTC